The 28 T cell receptor beta chains listed next were all sequenced from one sample in a study of blood T cell repertoires in COVID-19. The method was immunoSEQ multiplex PCR; TCRdb's version includes in-frame clones alone and lacks a portion of them. Here the sample spans about 210,000 clones, 65% to 85% being singletons. Input material: PBMCs or T cells enriched from blood (not recorded which). These receptors were collected from a man aged 25-45 years with acute COVID-19.

On this clone itself: Within the sample, other DNA sequences also encode this same CDR3. This chain joins TRBV18 and TRBJ1-1; D is possibly TRBD1 (6 bases). V dropped 3 bases and J dropped 0 bases, with 11 bases sitting between them. Looked up from germline, CDR1 is KGHSH and CDR2 is LQKENI. The CDR3 loop spans 15 amino acids. CDR3 residues: CASSPQGSMNTEAFF. CDR3 nucleotide sequence: TGTGCCAGCTCACCGCAGGGGTCGATGAACACTGAAGCTTTCTTT.

V gene TRBV19 combines with J gene TRBJ1-1; unclear D gene. This CDR3 contains 16 residues. The germline gives CDR1 LNHDA, CDR2 SQIVND (reference sequence). V dropped 5 bases and J dropped 0 bases, with 16 bases sitting between them. CDR3 nucleotides: TGTGCCAGTAGTCCCCAAGCGTTTGGAGTGAACACTGAAGCTTTCTTT. The encoded protein is CASSPQAFGVNTEAFF.

The chain employs TRBV18 and TRBJ1-2; TRBD1 aligns across 9 bases. CDR1 and CDR2 (germline): KGHSH, LQKENI. With 3 bases clipped from V and 4 bases from J, the junction kept 12 bases outside the gene matches. This CDR3 has 17 amino acids. CDR3 region: CASSPWTGEVASYGYTF. DNA of the CDR3: TGTGCCAGCTCACCCTGGACAGGGGAGGTTGCAAGCTATGGCTACACCTTC. Full variable domain (missing parts from reference TRBV18 and TRBJ1-2): NAGVMQNPRHLVRRRGQEARLRCSPMKGHSHVYWYRQLPEEGLKFMVYLQKENIIDESGMPKERFSAEFPKEGPSILRIQQVVRGDSAAYFCASSPWTGEVASYGYTFGSGTRLTVV.

The V gene is TRBV6-2 or TRBV6-3, the J gene TRBJ1-6; 7 bases map to TRBD1. The CDR3 has 15 residues. The germline V gene encodes CDR1 MNHEY and CDR2 SVGEGT. After removal of 5 bases from V and 5 bases from J, the junction contained 6 bases not matched to a gene. The CDR3 loop is CASSLLGTDNSPLHF. The CDR3 DNA sequence: TGTGCCAGCAGTCTCCTCGGGACAGATAATTCACCCCTCCACTTT.

This CDR3 reads CASTLGGAANTEAFF. CDR3 DNA: TGTGCCAGCACCTTGGGAGGGGCGGCGAACACTGAAGCTTTCTTT. The chain recombines TRBV2 with TRBJ1-1; possible D gene TRBD1, 5 bases. Germline-derived CDR1 and CDR2 are SNHLY and FYNNEI. The CDR3 totals 15 residues. Trimming took off 7 bases at V and 1 base at J, with 16 bases between the two ends.

The chain combines TRBV2 with TRBJ1-1, with D maybe TRBD1 (6 bases). Germline V gene data show CDR1 as SNHLY and CDR2 as FYNNEI. The CDR3 has 14 residues. Trimming took off 6 bases at V and 7 bases at J, with 18 bases between the two ends. The CDR3 DNA reads TGTGCCAGCAGAGGGACACCCGAGGCTAGTGAAGCTTTCTTT. Translating it yields CASRGTPEASEAFF.

The chain employs TRBV2 and TRBJ1-4; 8 nucleotides align to TRBD1. This CDR3 has 15 residues. V was clipped by 7 bases and J by 4 bases; unmatched bases: 8. Germline V lookup: CDR1 SNHLY, CDR2 FYNNEI. This CDR3 reads CASTRGQGFNEKLFF. CDR3 sequence (DNA): TGTGCCAGCACCCGTGGACAGGGCTTTAATGAAAAACTGTTTTTT.

The V and J genes are TRBV5-6 and TRBJ1-6, with 7 bases that match TRBD1. The V gene end was trimmed by 4 bases and the J gene end by 3 bases; junction bases not matched to a gene: 7. CDR1 SGHDT and CDR2 YYEEEE come from the germline V gene. This CDR3 comprises 16 residues. The chain's CDR3 is CASSPGQIHYNSPLHF. The CDR3 nucleotides are TGTGCCAGCAGCCCGGGACAGATCCACTATAATTCACCCCTCCACTTT.

This clone was seen only once. V gene TRBV2 combines with J gene TRBJ1-4; no firm D call. The V gene lost 5 bases and the J gene lost 4 bases, with 8 bases spanning the gap. CDR1 and CDR2 (germline): SNHLY, FYNNEI. This CDR3 has 13 amino acids. The CDR3 nucleotides are TGTGCCAGCAGTTACGGGGTTAATGAAAAACTGTTTTTT. This translates into CASSYGVNEKLFF.

The chain has TRBV10-1 and TRBJ2-5; D ambiguous. The germline V gene encodes CDR1 WNHNN and CDR2 SYGVQD (reference sequence). The CDR3 spans 12 residues. The V gene lost 0 bases and the J gene lost 9 bases, with 8 bases spanning the gap. The CDR3 protein is CASSESGRAQYF. The DNA of the CDR3 is TGCGCCAGCAGTGAGTCCGGCCGGGCCCAGTACTTC.

The chain uses TRBV28 and TRBJ1-1; D gene ambiguous. Trimming cost V 2 bases and J 7 bases, with 8 bases left between them. Germline V gene data show CDR1 as MDHEN and CDR2 as SYDVKM. CDR3 length: 12 amino acids. The CDR3 loop reads CASSLGQFEAFF. In nucleotides, the CDR3 is TGTGCCAGCAGTTTAGGGCAGTTTGAAGCTTTCTTT.

The chain recombines TRBV4-1 with TRBJ1-2, with no clear D. Germline CDR1 is MGHRA and CDR2 is YSYEKL. Trimming took 4 bases from V and 2 from J, leaving 11 bases between them. The length of the CDR3 is 14 residues. CDR3 DNA sequence: TGCGCCAGCAGCCCGCCCAGCGGGAACTATGGCTACACCTTC. Translated, it gives CASSPPSGNYGYTF.

V usage is TRBV14 and J usage is TRBJ2-1; the match to TRBD1 covers 8 bases. V gave up 4 bases and J gave up 7 bases; unmatched junction bases: 6. Germline V gives CDR1 SGHDN, CDR2 FVKESK. This CDR3 is built from 14 residues. Written as DNA, the CDR3 is TGTGCCAGCAGCCTAGGGACAGGAGGGAATGAGCAGTTCTTC. Protein: CASSLGTGGNEQFF.

The chain employs TRBV30 and TRBJ2-3; TRBD1 aligns across 8 bases. The germline V gene has CDR1 GTSNPN and CDR2 SVGIG (reference sequence). J lost 0 bases, V lost 1 base, and 3 bases had no gene match. The CDR3 is made up of 15 amino acids. The CDR3 DNA is TGTGCCTGGAGTGAGGGACAGGCTAGCACAGATACGCAGTATTTT. Its protein product is CAWSEGQASTDTQYF.

The chain uses TRBV11-2 and TRBJ2-1, with a weak D call TRBD2 (5 bases). The CDR3 runs to 11 residues. Germline CDR1 is SGHAT and CDR2 is FQNNGV. Between the trimmed V and J ends, which lost 4 bases and 13 bases, there was a span of 11 bases. The chain's CDR3 is CASSSLLEQFF. CDR3 in DNA: TGTGCCAGCAGCTCGTTACTAGAACAGTTCTTC.

This clone was counted only a few times. The CDR3 DNA reads TGTGCCAGCAGTTTTTCGGCAGGGGGTAGGGAGACCCAGTACTTC. Translating it yields CASSFSAGGRETQYF. The rearrangement links TRBV27 to TRBJ2-5; 7 positions match TRBD1. Trimming cost V 3 bases and J 5 bases; bases outside gene matches: 9. Germline lookup yields CDR1 MNHEY and CDR2 SMNVEV (reference sequence). This CDR3 region has 15 residues.

The V call is TRBV2, the J call TRBJ1-5, with D maybe TRBD1 (5 bases). Germline V gene data show CDR1 as SNHLY and CDR2 as FYNNEI. Trimming left V 7 bases short and J 1 base short, with 17 bases between. The length of the CDR3 is 16 residues. The CDR3 loop reads CASTSGPGGSNQPQHF. DNA of the CDR3: TGTGCCAGCACGTCCGGACCTGGGGGGAGCAATCAGCCCCAGCATTTT.

This clone was seen once. This chain joins TRBV21-1 and TRBJ1-6; the D call TRBD1 from the table was never checked on the DNA. TRBV21-1 is flagged as a pseudogene. The CDR3 length is 21 residues. As DNA, the CDR3 is TGTGCCAGCAGCACGGATGAAACCCCGGGACAGGGTGCGCTCTATAATTCACCCCTCCACTTT. It specifies CASSTDETPGQGALYNSPLHF.

The V and J genes are TRBV10-2 and TRBJ2-2; the D is unclear. Germline loops: CDR1 WSHSY, CDR2 SAAADI. With 6 bases removed from V and 0 bases from J, the gap between germline ends came to 5 bases. This CDR3 spans 13 amino acids. The CDR3 region has the DNA TGCGCCAGCAGGGCAGCGAACACCGGGGAGCTGTTTTTT. Residues: CASRAANTGELFF.

The chain carries TRBV9 and TRBJ1-6; maybe TRBD1 (5 bases). This CDR3 has 17 amino acids. Trimming removed 0 bases from V and 5 bases from J, with 15 bases in between. Germline V lookup: CDR1 SGDLS, CDR2 YYNGEE. CDR3: CASSVATGYPNNSPLHF. The CDR3 DNA follows: TGTGCCAGCAGCGTAGCAACAGGATACCCGAATAATTCACCCCTCCACTTT.

CDR3: CASSPGGRGSGYEQYF. In nucleotides, the CDR3 is TGTGCCAGCTCACCAGGTGGTCGAGGTAGCGGCTACGAGCAGTACTTC. J is TRBJ2-7 and V is TRBV18; D is possibly TRBD2 (6 bases). The CDR3 extends over 16 amino acids. Germline-derived CDR1 and CDR2 are KGHSH and LQKENI. V was clipped by 2 bases and J by 3 bases, with 17 bases between them.

This clone was recorded many times. V usage is TRBV4-1 and J usage is TRBJ1-5; D ambiguous. There are 15 residues in the CDR3. The germline V and J ends were trimmed by 4 bases and 0 bases, with 10 bases remaining between them. Germline V gene data show CDR1 as MGHRA and CDR2 as YSYEKL. CDR3 sequence: CASSLLEGSNQPQHF. Written as DNA, the CDR3 is TGCGCCAGCAGCCTCCTGGAGGGTAGCAATCAGCCCCAGCATTTT.

The CDR3 loop is CASTPAGNTGELFF. CDR3 sequence (DNA): TGTGCCAGCACCCCGGCAGGGAACACCGGGGAGCTGTTTTTT. The chain joins TRBV28 to TRBJ2-2; D is ambiguous. CDR3 length: 14 amino acids. V lost 7 bases and J lost 1, with 10 bases in between. Germline loops: CDR1 MDHEN, CDR2 SYDVKM.

There are a few counts of this clone. V usage is TRBV7-9 and J usage is TRBJ1-6; D might be TRBD1 (6 bases). CDR1 is SEHNR, CDR2 FQNEAQ, per germline (reference sequence). The CDR3 contains 17 residues. V was trimmed by 1 base and J by 7 bases, leaving 17 bases between them. The CDR3 region has the DNA TGTGCCAGCAGCTTAGGTCCCGGCGCAGGGGAAAATTCACCCCTCCACTTT. Translating it yields CASSLGPGAGENSPLHF.

This chain connects TRBV18 to TRBJ1-1; 8 bases match TRBD1. The CDR3 length is 14 residues. The germline CDR1 and CDR2 sequences are KGHSH and LQKENI. V dropped 7 bases and J dropped 5; count of bases not matched to a gene: 9. This chain's CDR3 is CASYTQGAGTEAFF. The DNA of the CDR3 is TGTGCCAGCTACACCCAGGGGGCGGGAACTGAAGCTTTCTTT. The full variable domain, completed using reference TRBV18 and TRBJ1-1, is NAGVMQNPRHLVRRRGQEARLRCSPMKGHSHVYWYRQLPEEGLKFMVYLQKENIIDESGMPKERFSAEFPKEGPSILRIQQVVRGDSAAYFCASYTQGAGTEAFFGQGTRLTVV.

The genes are TRBV25-1 and TRBJ1-6, with unresolved D. Looked up from germline, CDR1 is MGHDK and CDR2 is SYGVNS. The CDR3 is made up of 14 amino acids. The ends were cut back, 4 bases at V and 8 bases at J, with 12 bases in the middle. As DNA, the CDR3 is TGTGCCAGCAGTGGCCAGCGCTCCGATTCACCCCTCCACTTT. This sequence encodes CASSGQRSDSPLHF.

V usage is TRBV5-1 and J usage is TRBJ2-3; weak D call: TRBD2 (6 bases). CDR3 size: 14 residues. Trimming pared 1 base from V and 5 bases from J, leaving 11 bases between. Looked up from germline, CDR1 is SGHRS and CDR2 is YFSETQ. The DNA for the CDR3 is TGCGCCAGCAGCTTGACGGGACTGGGAGATACGCAGTATTTT. This codes for CASSLTGLGDTQYF.

The genes are TRBV5-1 and TRBJ2-3; 9 bases are shared with TRBD1. The CDR3 spans 15 residues. Germline values: CDR1 SGHRS, CDR2 YFSETQ. Losses at the gene ends were 7 bases for V and 0 bases for J; bases not matched to a gene: 6. DNA of the CDR3: TGCGCCAGCGGACCGGGACAGGGAAGCACAGATACGCAGTATTTT. Amino acid sequence: CASGPGQGSTDTQYF.